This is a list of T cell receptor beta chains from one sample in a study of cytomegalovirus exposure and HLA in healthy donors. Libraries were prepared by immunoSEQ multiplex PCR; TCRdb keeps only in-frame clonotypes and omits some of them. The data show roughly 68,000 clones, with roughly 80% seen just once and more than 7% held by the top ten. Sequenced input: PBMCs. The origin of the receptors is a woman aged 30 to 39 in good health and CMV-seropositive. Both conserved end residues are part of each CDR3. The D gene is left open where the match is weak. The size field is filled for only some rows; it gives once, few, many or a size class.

DNA: TGTGCCAGCAGGGATCCGGGACAGGGTGGAAAACTGTTTTTT; CDR3: CASRDPGQGGKLFF; D: TRBD1; J: TRBJ1-4; size: few; V: TRBV6-5
DNA: TGTGCCAGCAGCTTAAGCGGCCAGCACACAGATACGCAGTATTTT; CDR3: CASSLSGQHTDTQYF; D: -; J: TRBJ2-3; size: once; V: TRBV7-3
DNA: TGTGCCAGCAGCCAAGATGCCTGGGGTGGAGGGGCTAACTATGGCTACACCTTC; CDR3: CASSQDAWGGGANYGYTF; D: -; J: TRBJ1-2; size: -; V: TRBV4-2
DNA: TGTGCCAGCAGTTCCACAGGGGATAGCAATCAGCCCCAGCATTTT; CDR3: CASSSTGDSNQPQHF; D: TRBD1; J: TRBJ1-5; size: -; V: TRBV6-6
DNA: TGTGCCAGCAGCTTGGGACTAGCGGGAGGGGAGCAGTACTTC; CDR3: CASSLGLAGGEQYF; D: TRBD2; J: TRBJ2-7; size: -; V: TRBV28
DNA: TGCAGCGTTACAGGGTCAGGTTTGAACACTGAAGCTTTCTTT; CDR3: CSVTGSGLNTEAFF; D: -; J: TRBJ1-1; size: -; V: TRBV29-1
DNA: TGTGCCAGCAAGAGCGAGCCCCAGAACACCGGGGAGCTGTTTTTT; CDR3: CASKSEPQNTGELFF; D: -; J: TRBJ2-2; size: -; V: TRBV7-6
DNA: TGTGCCAGCAGTCCAGGCGGTGTGGGGGGTCAAGGCTACACCTTC; CDR3: CASSPGGVGGQGYTF; D: -; J: TRBJ1-2; size: -; V: TRBV28
DNA: TGTGCCAGCAACTTCCACAGGGTCAGGGCCTACGAGCAGTACTTC; CDR3: CASNFHRVRAYEQYF; D: -; J: TRBJ2-7; size: -; V: TRBV5-8
DNA: TGCGCCAGCAGTCAGGGGGTCAATCAGCCCCAGCATTTT; CDR3: CASSQGVNQPQHF; D: TRBD1; J: TRBJ1-5; size: -; V: TRBV10-1